This T cell receptor beta chain is from a study of shared clonotypes between healthy human individuals. V lost 6 bases, J lost 0 bases, and 14 bases lay in between. This CDR3 contains 15 residues. The V gene's germline CDR1 is MNHEY and CDR2 SVGAGI. The assay ran at deep level. Sorted-subset replicate PCRs used 200 ng of genomic DNA. This amount corresponded to 33,000 or so T cell genomes. The assay was immunoSEQ multiplex PCR, and TCRdb's table has in-frame clones only and misses some. This sample carries 950,000 to 1,200,000 clones, 70% to 85% of them seen once, and the ten largest clones take about 0.89%.

J is TRBJ1-1 and V is TRBV6-5, with D perhaps TRBD1 (5 bases). The TCR sequence derives from a man aged 18 to 30 in good health. Some clones in this sample may be carry-over from other donors' samples. The sequenced sample consisted of memory CD4+ T cells from PBMCs. The subset was: CD45RA-negative fraction. The CDR3 sequence is CASRIGDSLNTEAFF. The CDR3 bases are TGTGCCAGCAGAATTGGCGACAGCCTGAACACTGAAGCTTTCTTT.